This T cell receptor (beta chain) was observed in a study of post-analysis software for immune sequencing data. Across the study: The study covered relapsing-remitting, secondary progressive and progressive-relapsing courses of multiple sclerosis.

Built from TCR beta cDNA, the libraries had unique molecular identifiers in them. Starting from around 0.96 to 9.9 million T cells, the study yielded about 490,000 cDNA molecules. TCRdb analysed the PCR reads with MiXCR anew, one entry per CDR3 protein. The repertoire includes roughly 410,000 distinct CDR3 sequences, about a third of them detected once, and 13% sits in the top ten. The CDR3 totals 11 residues. The V gene's germline CDR1 is MNHEY and CDR2 SVGAGI. The V gene lost 6 bases and the J gene lost 8 bases, with 10 bases spanning the gap. The table lists this clonotype with a few counts. Its antigen is not identified. General study points: Patients carried 4 or 5 TRBV segments more frequently than controls did, and TRBV5-6, TRBV5-1 and TRBV20-1 were among them. Pronounced co-clustering by F measure was evident among identically batched samples. Versus controls, multiple sclerosis patients showed significantly lower diversity (normalized Chao1).

The material sequenced was blood. The rearrangement uses TRBV6-5 and TRBJ1-1; D is unresolved. The receptor comes from a girl aged 5-17 years with multiple sclerosis. The CDR3 here is CASSQGPEAFF. Here the CDR3 DNA reads TGTGCCAGCAGCCAAGGCCCAGAAGCTTTCTTT.